Listed here is a single T cell receptor (beta chain). What it binds is not known. TRB was amplified by touch-down multiplex PCR, primer pools A and B combined. TCRdb re-called the multiplex PCR reads and catalogs CDR3 proteins one per entry, DNA excluded. The sample is made up of 11,000 or so distinct CDR3 sequences, and the top ten hold 23% of it. These data originate in a study of T cell clusters in autoimmune cytopenias. Overall study results and limits: The T cell clusters came from computational analysis alone and lack functional validation. TRB repertoire shifts in secondary cytopenia and chronic lymphocytic leukemia mostly reflected lymphoma, not autoimmunity.

Each sample's input was around 270 ng genomic DNA, roughly 40,000 genome equivalents. CDR1 and CDR2 (germline): MNHNY, SVGAGI (reference sequence). The CDR3 is 15 amino acids. This same sample was also part of a study on T cell repertoires in aging, cancer and after chemotherapy. According to that study: The whole study produced a dataset of approximately 10 million TCR reads.

The receptor was derived from a human donor in good health. Sequencing used peripheral blood. The rearrangement joins TRBV6-6 to TRBJ1-1; TCRdb returns TRBD1, unconfirmable since there is no DNA. The CDR3 region is CASSYSIEGGTEAFF.